The clone carrying this TCR beta chain was recorded many times. Its cognate antigen is unknown. Researchers used genomic DNA as the template to profile TCR beta VDJ and CDR3. TCRdb itself ran the reads through MiXCR, one entry per CDR3 protein. The repertoire holds about 200,000 distinct CDR3 sequences, with about 37% as singletons. The source of the sample is a study of CD8+CD57+ T cells in acquired aplastic anemia. Study overall: Sorted cells (CD4+ and CD8+) yielded DNA amounts that averaged 3.2 ug. Healthy-donor CD4+ cells averaged about 9.8 million reads. Study-wide points: Levels of CD8+ Simpson's diversity were not significantly distinct in patients versus controls. The number of CD8+ CDR3 sequences shared by patients and controls was 25 to 35.

V gave up 3 bases and J gave up 10 bases; unmatched junction bases: 7. The germline V gene encodes CDR1 LNHDA and CDR2 SQIVND (reference sequence). This CDR3 comprises 15 residues. The TCR comes from a human donor in good health, serving as a control. Input material: sorted CD4+, CD8+, or CD8+CD57+ T cells (not recorded which) from PBMCs. This sequence joins TRBV19 and TRBJ1-6, with 9 bases fitting TRBD1. In DNA, the CDR3 is TGTGCCAGTAGTATCCACCAGGGACAGGGATCACCCCTCCACTTT. Protein product: CASSIHQGQGSPLHF.